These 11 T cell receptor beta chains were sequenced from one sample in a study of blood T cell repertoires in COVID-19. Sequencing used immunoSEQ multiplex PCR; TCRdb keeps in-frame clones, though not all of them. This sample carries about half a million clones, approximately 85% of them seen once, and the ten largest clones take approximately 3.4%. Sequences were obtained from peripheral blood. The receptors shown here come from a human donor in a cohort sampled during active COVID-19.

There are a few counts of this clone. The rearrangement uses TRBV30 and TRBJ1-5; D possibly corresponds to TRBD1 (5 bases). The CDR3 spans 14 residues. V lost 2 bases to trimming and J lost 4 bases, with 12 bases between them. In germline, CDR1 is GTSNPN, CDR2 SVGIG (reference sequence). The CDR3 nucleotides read TGTGCCTGGAGTCGGACTGGGGGGAATCAGCCCCAGCATTTT. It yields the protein CAWSRTGGNQPQHF.

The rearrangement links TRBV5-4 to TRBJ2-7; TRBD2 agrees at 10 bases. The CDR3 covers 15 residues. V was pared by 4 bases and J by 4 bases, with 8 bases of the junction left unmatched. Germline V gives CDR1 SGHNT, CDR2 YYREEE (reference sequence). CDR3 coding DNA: TGTGCCAGCAGCGAGTCTAGCGGGAGTCGATACGAGCAGTACTTC. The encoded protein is CASSESSGSRYEQYF.

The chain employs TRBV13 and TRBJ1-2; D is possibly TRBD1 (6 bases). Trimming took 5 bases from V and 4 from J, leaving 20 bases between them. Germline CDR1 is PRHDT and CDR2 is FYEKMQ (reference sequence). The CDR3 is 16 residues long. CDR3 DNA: TGTGCCAGCAGCATCCGGGGGGCCAAAGGAACCTATGGCTACACCTTC. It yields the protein CASSIRGAKGTYGYTF.

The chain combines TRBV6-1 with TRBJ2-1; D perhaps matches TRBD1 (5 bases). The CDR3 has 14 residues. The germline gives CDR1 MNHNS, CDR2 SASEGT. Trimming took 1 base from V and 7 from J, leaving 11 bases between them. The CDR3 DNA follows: TGTGCCAGCAGTGAAGGGGGCTCGCGGAATGAGCAGTTCTTC. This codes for CASSEGGSRNEQFF.

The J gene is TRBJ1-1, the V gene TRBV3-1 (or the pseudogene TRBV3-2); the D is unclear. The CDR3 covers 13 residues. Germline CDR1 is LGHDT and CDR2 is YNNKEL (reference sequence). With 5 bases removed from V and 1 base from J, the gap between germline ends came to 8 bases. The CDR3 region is CASSEVRNTEAFF. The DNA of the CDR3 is TGTGCCAGCAGCGAAGTGAGGAACACTGAAGCTTTCTTT.

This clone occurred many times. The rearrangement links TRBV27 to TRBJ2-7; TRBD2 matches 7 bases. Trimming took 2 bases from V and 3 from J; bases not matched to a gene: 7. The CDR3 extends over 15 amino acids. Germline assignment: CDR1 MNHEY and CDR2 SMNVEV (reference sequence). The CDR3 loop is CASSLQAGMLYEQYF. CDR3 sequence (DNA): TGTGCCAGCAGTTTACAAGCGGGGATGCTCTACGAGCAGTACTTC.

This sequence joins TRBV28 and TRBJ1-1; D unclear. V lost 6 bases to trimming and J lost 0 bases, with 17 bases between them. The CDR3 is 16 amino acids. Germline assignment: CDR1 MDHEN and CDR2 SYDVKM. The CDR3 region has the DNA TGTGCCAGCAGGGCCAGAGGGTGGCAGATGAACACTGAAGCTTTCTTT. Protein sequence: CASRARGWQMNTEAFF.

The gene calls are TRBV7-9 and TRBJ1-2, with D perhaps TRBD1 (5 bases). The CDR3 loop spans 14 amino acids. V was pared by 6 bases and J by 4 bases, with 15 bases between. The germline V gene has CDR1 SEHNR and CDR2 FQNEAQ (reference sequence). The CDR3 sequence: CASSYSPGSYGYTF. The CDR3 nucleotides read TGTGCCAGCAGTTATAGCCCAGGGTCCTATGGCTACACCTTC.

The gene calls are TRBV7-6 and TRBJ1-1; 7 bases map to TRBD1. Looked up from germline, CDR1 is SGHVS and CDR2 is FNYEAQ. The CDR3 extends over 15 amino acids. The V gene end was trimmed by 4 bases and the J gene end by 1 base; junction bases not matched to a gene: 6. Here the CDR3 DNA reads TGTGCCAGCAGCTCCCGGGACAGAGAGAACACTGAAGCTTTCTTT. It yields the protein CASSSRDRENTEAFF.

The CDR3 bases are TGCAGCGTTGAGCAGTACACGAACACCGGGGAGCTGTTTTTT. This sequence encodes CSVEQYTNTGELFF. V gene TRBV29-1 combines with J gene TRBJ2-2; D is uncertain. In germline, CDR1 is SQVTM, CDR2 ANQGSEA. The CDR3 covers 14 residues. Trimming stripped 3 bases from V and 0 bases from J, with 8 bases between.

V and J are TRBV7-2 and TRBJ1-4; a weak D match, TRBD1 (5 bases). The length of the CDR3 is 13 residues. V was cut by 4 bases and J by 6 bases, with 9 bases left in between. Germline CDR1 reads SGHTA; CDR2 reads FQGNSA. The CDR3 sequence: CASSSGVYEKLFF. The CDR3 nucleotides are TGTGCCAGCAGCTCGGGGGTATATGAAAAACTGTTTTTT. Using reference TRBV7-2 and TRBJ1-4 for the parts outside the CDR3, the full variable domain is GAGVSQSPSNKVTEKGKDVELRCDPISGHTALYWYRQSLGQGLEFLIYFQGNSAPDKSGLPSDRFSAERTGGSVSTLTIQRTQQEDSAVYLCASSSGVYEKLFFGSGTQLSVL.